This is a list of T cell receptor beta chains from one sample in a study of blood T cells in healthy people across ages. TCRdb re-analysed the 5' RACE reads in MiXCR, keeping a single row per CDR3 protein. The sample yields about 1.6 million distinct CDR3 sequences, roughly 32% seen once. The specimen was blood. These receptors all come from a woman aged 25 to 39 in good health. Each CDR3 is given with its conserved first and last residue. Each record gives: clone size, J gene, D gene, V gene, CDR3 length, CDR3 DNA, CDR3 protein. A D gene is named only where the DNA matches it firmly. Not every row has a clone size; where given, it reads once, few, many or a size class.

few | TRBJ2-7 | TRBD2 | TRBV15 | 15 | TGTGCCACCAGCATTAGCGGGGGCCCTCTTTCCGAGCAGTACTTC | CATSISGGPLSEQYF
. | TRBJ2-1 | . | TRBV18 | 15 | TGTGCCAGCTCACTCCAAGAAGGGGCATGGAATGAGCAGTTCTTC | CASSLQEGAWNEQFF
. | TRBJ1-2 | . | TRBV7-9 | 14 | TGTGCCAGCAGCTTAGACCGACAGCTACGGGGCTACACCTTC | CASSLDRQLRGYTF
few | TRBJ1-1 | . | TRBV7-6 | 13 | TGTGCCAGCAGCTTACTACAGACGACTGAAGCTTTCTTT | CASSLLQTTEAFF
. | TRBJ2-7 | . | TRBV21-1 | 17 | TGTGCCAGCAGCAAACTACCGGGACAACCGAGCTCCTACGAGCAGTACTTC | CASSKLPGQPSSYEQYF
. | TRBJ2-7 | TRBD2 | TRBV20-1 | 14 | TGCAGTGCTAGTTTACTAGCGGGAGGGACGGAGCAGTACTTC | CSASLLAGGTEQYF
. | TRBJ2-7 | . | TRBV4-1 | 17 | TGCGCCAGCAGCCGGCCGCCTAGGGCAGGGTGGTCCTACGAGCAGTACTTC | CASSRPPRAGWSYEQYF
. | TRBJ2-1 | . | TRBV6-5 | 12 | TGTGCCAGCAGTTACTCGAAGAATGAGCAGTTCTTC | CASSYSKNEQFF
. | TRBJ2-1 | . | TRBV7-8 | 16 | TGTGCCAGCAGCTTAGCCCACTCCGGCTCCTACAATGAGCAGTTCTTC | CASSLAHSGSYNEQFF
. | TRBJ1-2 | TRBD1 | TRBV9 | 15 | TGTGCCAGCAGCGGAGAACGGGACAGGGGGTATGGCTACACCTTC | CASSGERDRGYGYTF